The clone carrying this TCR beta chain was recorded only once. Data came from immunoSEQ multiplex PCR; TCRdb stores just in-frame clones and leaves some out. The table lists over 90,000 clones, 75% to 90% of them singletons. Looked up from germline, CDR1 is SGHRS and CDR2 is YFSETQ. The length of the CDR3 is 15 residues. Trimming removed 0 bases at V and 6 bases at J, with 13 bases between. The data belong to a study of control samples from healthy donors and cancer patients. The J gene is TRBJ2-1, the V gene TRBV5-1, with D possibly TRBD1 on 5 matching bases. The clonotype was recovered from a man in his 60s with lung cancer. The specimen sequenced was PBMCs. DNA for the CDR3: TGCGCCAGCAGCTTGGAAGGGGCAGCTGGCAATGAGCAGTTCTTC. This gives the protein CASSLEGAAGNEQFF.